Below are 26 T cell receptor beta chains sequenced from a single sample in a study of cytomegalovirus exposure and HLA in healthy donors (dated by TCRdb to 2017 to 2019). Library creation used the immunoSEQ multiplex PCR assay. The multiplex PCR relied on a mix of 60 forward primers for TCR Vbeta segments and 13 reverse primers for TCR Jbeta segments. The source is immuneACCESS, and TCRdb retained only in-frame sequences with V and J called. Part of the clones is not carried over; for the studies checked, unresolved V genes explain less than half of this, and the remainder is unexplained. For this sample there are about 120,000 clones; 75% to 85% appear just once. The ten largest clonotypes hold approximately 4.3% of the sample. Sequencing was performed on PBMCs. The receptor source for this set is a young man in good health and CMV-seropositive.

The rearrangement joins TRBV5-8 to TRBJ2-7, with 10 positions matching TRBD2. V was pared by 7 bases and J by 3 bases, with 7 bases of the junction left unmatched. The CDR3 sequence is 14 residues long. Looked up from germline, CDR1 is SGHTS and CDR2 is YDEGEE. Here the CDR3 reads CASFHRLAGYEQYF. CDR3 nucleotides: TGTGCCAGCTTCCACCGACTAGCGGGCTACGAGCAGTACTTC.

The CDR3 reads CASSSIQGTNEKLFF. DNA of the CDR3: TGTGCCAGCAGCTCGATACAGGGGACTAATGAAAAACTGTTTTTT. V usage is TRBV5-4 and J usage is TRBJ1-4; TRBD1 matches at 7 bases. The CDR3 is made up of 15 amino acids. After removal of 3 bases from V and 2 bases from J, the junction contained 4 bases not matched to a gene. CDR1 and CDR2 (germline): SGHNT, YYREEE (reference sequence).

J is TRBJ1-1 and V is TRBV7-3, with TRBD1 as a possible D gene (6 bases). V shed 5 bases and J shed 5 bases, with 21 bases lying between them. The CDR3 totals 16 residues. The germline CDR1 and CDR2 sequences are SGHTA and FQGTGA. The chain's CDR3 is CASSPSLGGAVTEAFF. The DNA of the CDR3 is TGTGCCAGCAGCCCCTCCCTTGGGGGGGCGGTGACTGAAGCTTTCTTT.

This chain links TRBV29-1 with TRBJ2-3; 13 bases are a match to TRBD2. With V trimmed by 7 bases and J by 1 base, 2 bases remained unmatched. This CDR3 spans 14 amino acids. Germline CDR1 is SQVTM and CDR2 is ANQGSEA. CDR3 region: CSAGTSGGTDTQYF. The DNA for the CDR3 is TGCAGCGCTGGGACTAGCGGGGGCACAGATACGCAGTATTTT.

The chain employs TRBV12-5 and TRBJ2-1; 9 bases line up with TRBD2. The CDR3 has 17 residues. Germline CDR1 LGHNT, CDR2 FRNRAP. V trimming: 3 bases; J trimming: 3 bases; junction bases outside the gene matches: 9. The CDR3, as DNA: TGTGCTAGTGGTTTACCCCAACTAGCGGGCAGCTACAATGAGCAGTTCTTC. Protein: CASGLPQLAGSYNEQFF.

A note on this clone: Other DNA sequences in this sample translate to the same CDR3. The chain joins TRBV18 to TRBJ1-5; 7 nucleotides align to TRBD1. Germline V gives CDR1 KGHSH, CDR2 LQKENI. V gave up 2 bases and J gave up 4 bases; unmatched junction bases: 5. The CDR3 extends over 15 amino acids. CDR3 residues: CASSPGAGGNQPQHF. Here the CDR3 DNA reads TGTGCCAGCTCACCAGGGGCAGGGGGTAATCAGCCCCAGCATTTT.

The V gene is TRBV19, the J gene TRBJ1-6, with 7 nucleotides matching TRBD1. Germline CDR1 is LNHDA and CDR2 is SQIVND (reference sequence). V dropped 6 bases and J dropped 9; count of bases not matched to a gene: 11. The CDR3 loop spans 15 amino acids. The DNA of the CDR3 is TGTGCCAGTAGACCCATTGACAGGGATGGTTCACCCCTCCACTTT. As protein: CASRPIDRDGSPLHF.

This clone came up a few times. The CDR3 nucleotides are TGTGCCAGTACGAGGACAGGGGGCTTAGAGACCCAGTACTTC. This encodes CASTRTGGLETQYF. This sequence joins TRBV19 and TRBJ2-5; 11 bases agree with TRBD1. From germline, CDR1 is LNHDA and CDR2 SQIVND (reference sequence). This CDR3 has 14 amino acids. V dropped 7 bases and J dropped 4; count of bases not matched to a gene: 5.

This clone occurred a few times. This clone may be a read error of a much larger clone one base away. The V gene is TRBV7-2, the J gene TRBJ2-1; perhaps TRBD2 as D (7 bases). V lost 2 bases and J lost 0, with 11 bases in between. There are 16 residues in the CDR3. Germline loops: CDR1 SGHTA, CDR2 FQGNSA. Written as DNA, the CDR3 is TGTGCCAGCAGCTTAAAGGGGGGGAGCTCCTACAATGAGCAGTTCTTC. As protein: CASSLKGGSSYNEQFF.

The CDR3 loop is CASSIPPTSYEQYF. As DNA, the CDR3 is TGTGCCAGCTCAATACCGCCTACCTCCTACGAGCAGTACTTC. The chain recombines TRBV10-3 with TRBJ2-7; D is ambiguous. From germline, CDR1 is ENHRY and CDR2 SYGVKD. The V end was cut by 10 bases, the J end by 0 bases, with 16 bases between. CDR3 size: 14 residues.

The chain combines TRBV29-1 with TRBJ1-2; 9 bases agree with TRBD1. Germline values: CDR1 SQVTM, CDR2 ANQGSEA. The CDR3 covers 16 residues. J was trimmed by 0 bases and V by 2 bases; bases with no gene match: 7. Here the CDR3 DNA reads TGCAGCGTTGAAAAGGGACAGGGCGCGACTAACTATGGCTACACCTTC. It specifies CSVEKGQGATNYGYTF.

In its sample, this clone is large (0.1 to 1%). This chain uses TRBV2 with TRBJ2-3, with D possibly matching TRBD2 (6 bases). The V end was cut by 4 bases, the J end by 6 bases, with 14 bases between. The CDR3 contains 14 residues. In germline, CDR1 is SNHLY, CDR2 FYNNEI. The CDR3 sequence: CASSVGWGVDTQYF. Here the CDR3 DNA reads TGTGCCAGCAGTGTTGGGTGGGGGGTCGATACGCAGTATTTT.

The chain couples TRBV6-1 to TRBJ1-3, with 7 positions matching TRBD1. Germline values: CDR1 MNHNS, CDR2 SASEGT. The V gene end was trimmed by 7 bases and the J gene end by 7 bases; junction bases not matched to a gene: 4. There are 12 residues in the CDR3. CDR3 nucleotide sequence: TGTGCCAGCACGACAGGGCCGAACACCATATATTTT. It is translated as CASTTGPNTIYF.

This chain connects TRBV4-1 to TRBJ1-4; weak D call: TRBD1 (6 bases). CDR1 MGHRA and CDR2 YSYEKL come from the germline V gene. CDR3 length equals 14 residues. V lost 6 bases and J lost 6, with 14 bases in between. CDR3 nucleotide sequence: TGCGCCAGCAGTCACAGGGTTCGCGATGAAAAACTGTTTTTT. Its protein is CASSHRVRDEKLFF.

This chain joins TRBV30 and TRBJ1-5; D uncertain. The CDR3 runs to 13 residues. Germline lookup yields CDR1 GTSNPN and CDR2 SVGIG (reference sequence). V lost 2 bases and J 7 bases, leaving 12 bases between the germline ends. CDR3: CAWSLKSMQPQHF. CDR3 nucleotides: TGTGCCTGGAGTCTAAAGTCGATGCAGCCCCAGCATTTT.

The V call is TRBV11-2, the J call TRBJ1-2, with D perhaps TRBD1 (6 bases). This CDR3 is 13 amino acids long. Per germline, CDR1 SGHAT and CDR2 FQNNGV. V was cut by 4 bases and J by 4 bases, with 10 bases left in between. The DNA for the CDR3 is TGTGCCAGCAGCTATACAGGGAGCTATGGCTACACCTTC. This codes for CASSYTGSYGYTF.

This clone appeared once. The CDR3 loop is CASSPFLGAGQEYEQYF. The CDR3 region has the DNA TGTGCCAGCAGCCCCTTTTTGGGGGCAGGGCAGGAGTACGAGCAGTACTTC. The chain uses TRBV27 and TRBJ2-7; tentative D call: TRBD1 (6 bases). The V gene lost 6 bases and the J gene lost 4 bases, with 25 bases spanning the gap. This CDR3 has 17 amino acids. Germline loops: CDR1 MNHEY, CDR2 SMNVEV (reference sequence).

This clone was detected a few times. The CDR3 nucleotides are TGTGCCAGTAGTATAGAGGGCCGGGGGACTGAAGCTTTCTTT. Protein: CASSIEGRGTEAFF. The gene calls are TRBV19 and TRBJ1-1; D is perhaps TRBD1 (5 bases). The CDR3 extends over 14 amino acids. The V gene lost 0 bases and the J gene lost 5 bases, with 10 bases spanning the gap. CDR1 and CDR2 from the germline V gene are LNHDA and SQIVND (reference sequence). The full variable domain, in which reference TRBV19 and TRBJ1-1 provide the parts outside the CDR3, is DGGITQSPKYLFRKEGQNVTLSCEQNLNHDAMYWYRQDPGQGLRLIYYSQIVNDFQKGDIAEGYSVSREKKESFPLTVTSAQKNPTAFYLCASSIEGRGTEAFFGQGTRLTVV.

J is TRBJ2-1 and V is TRBV5-1; 11 bases are shared with TRBD2. CDR3 length: 15 amino acids. V lost 2 bases to trimming and J lost 9 bases; unmatched junction nucleotides: 7. The germline V gene encodes CDR1 SGHRS and CDR2 YFSETQ. CDR3 in amino acids: CASSFLGLAGGEQFF. In nucleotides, the CDR3 is TGCGCCAGCAGCTTCCTTGGACTAGCGGGTGGTGAGCAGTTCTTC.

The J gene is TRBJ1-2, the V gene TRBV5-4; no reliable D call. Germline V lookup: CDR1 SGHNT, CDR2 YYREEE (reference sequence). The CDR3 is 15 amino acids. The V and J ends lost 1 base and 8 bases respectively, with 18 bases between them. The CDR3 sequence: CASSLRGTQYGGYTF. CDR3 nucleotides: TGTGCCAGCAGCTTGCGGGGAACCCAATACGGCGGCTACACCTTC.

The rearrangement links TRBV27 to TRBJ2-3; 9 bases line up with TRBD1. The CDR3 is 17 residues long. The V gene end was trimmed by 3 bases and the J gene end by 1 base; junction bases not matched to a gene: 8. Germline V lookup: CDR1 MNHEY, CDR2 SMNVEV (reference sequence). CDR3: CASSFNRGRGGTDTQYF. As DNA, the CDR3 is TGTGCCAGCAGTTTTAACAGGGGGCGCGGGGGCACAGATACGCAGTATTTT.

Concerning this clone: Germline is not matched at one junction end, which may reflect a read error. Here the CDR3 reads CARSPNLGQGGETQYF. The DNA of the CDR3 is TGTGCCCGCAGCCCGAACTTGGGACAGGGGGGCGAGACCCAGTACTTC. This chain links TRBV5-4 with TRBJ2-5, with 11 bases lining up with TRBD1. Germline V gene sequence: CDR1 SGHNT, CDR2 YYREEE (reference sequence). This CDR3 has 16 amino acids.

This clone appeared once. The chain combines TRBV18 with TRBJ2-2; weak D call: TRBD1 (6 bases). The V gene lost 3 bases and the J gene lost 4 bases, with 9 bases spanning the gap. Germline CDR1 reads KGHSH; CDR2 reads LQKENI. The CDR3 contains 14 residues. The CDR3 DNA follows: TGTGCCAGCTCACCGGGACACCGCACCGGGGAGCTGTTTTTT. Its translation is CASSPGHRTGELFF.

The rearrangement links TRBV2 to TRBJ2-3; D perhaps matches TRBD1 (5 bases). The CDR3 length is 14 residues. V was trimmed by 5 bases and J by 0 bases, leaving 9 bases between them. In germline, CDR1 is SNHLY, CDR2 FYNNEI. CDR3 sequence (DNA): TGTGCCAGCAGTTCCAGGGCCAGCACAGATACGCAGTATTTT. It translates to CASSSRASTDTQYF. Drawing the rest from reference TRBV2 and TRBJ2-3, the complete variable domain is EPEVTQTPSHQVTQMGQEVILRCVPISNHLYFYWYRQILGQKVEFLVSFYNNEISEKSEIFDDQFSVERPDGSNFTLKIRSTKLEDSAMYFCASSSRASTDTQYFGPGTRLTVL.

J is TRBJ2-1 and V is TRBV11-3; tentative D call: TRBD2 (7 bases). CDR1 is SGHNT, CDR2 YENEEA, per germline. This CDR3 has 14 amino acids. V was cut by 8 bases and J by 7 bases, with 18 bases left in between. The CDR3 DNA sequence: TGTGCCAGCGCCCGGGGAGGGGGGGGGAATGAGCAGTTCTTC. Translated: CASARGGGGNEQFF.

The chain has TRBV4-2 and TRBJ2-5, with D unclear. Trimming pared 3 bases from V and 4 bases from J, leaving 6 bases between. The CDR3 runs 12 residues. From germline, CDR1 is LGHNA and CDR2 YNFKEQ. The CDR3 DNA reads TGTGCCAGCAGCCACCCCGGAGAGACCCAGTACTTC. It encodes CASSHPGETQYF.